This record looks at one T cell receptor (beta chain) sequence and its context. Authors' processing steps: Estimates of nucleated cell counts were drawn from the amplification of reference gene primers. Clones were sequenced by immunoSEQ multiplex PCR, and TCRdb holds only the in-frame ones, with some missing. For V, J and clone size, that table is used; D and trimming come from the DNA. The data contain around 100,000 clones, 80% to 90% of them seen just once; the ten biggest clones take up 15%. This record belongs to a study of blood T cell repertoires in COVID-19. Study context: Sources were T cells, B-cell-depleted T cells, or PBMCs; the material itself was cDNA or gDNA.

Sequencing was performed on peripheral blood. The clonotype originates from a human donor in a cohort sampled during active COVID-19.

The CDR3 spells CASSQASDRVNSPLHF. DNA of the CDR3: TGTGCCAGCAGCCAAGCTTCGGACAGGGTCAATTCACCCCTCCACTTT. This chain links TRBV3-1 (or the pseudogene TRBV3-2) with TRBJ1-6; 8 bases line up with TRBD1. Per the germline V gene, CDR1 is LGHDT and CDR2 is YNNKEL (reference sequence). J gave up 7 bases and V 1 base, and 6 bases lay outside the gene matches. The CDR3 covers 16 residues.